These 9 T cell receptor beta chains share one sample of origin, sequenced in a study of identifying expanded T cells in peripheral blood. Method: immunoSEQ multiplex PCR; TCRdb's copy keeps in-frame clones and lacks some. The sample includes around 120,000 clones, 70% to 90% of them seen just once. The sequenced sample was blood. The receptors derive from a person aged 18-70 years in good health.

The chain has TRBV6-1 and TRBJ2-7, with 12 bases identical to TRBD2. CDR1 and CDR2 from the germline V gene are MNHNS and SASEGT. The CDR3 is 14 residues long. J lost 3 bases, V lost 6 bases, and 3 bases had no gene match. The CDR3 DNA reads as TGTGCCAGCAGGCCTAGCGGGAGGGTCTACGAGCAGTACTTC. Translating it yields CASRPSGRVYEQYF.

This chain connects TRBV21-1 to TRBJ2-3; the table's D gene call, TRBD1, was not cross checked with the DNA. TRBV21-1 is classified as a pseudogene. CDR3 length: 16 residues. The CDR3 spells CASSKAGQTSTDTQYF. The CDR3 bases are TGTGCCAGCAGCAAAGCCGGACAGACAAGCACAGATACGCAGTATTTT.

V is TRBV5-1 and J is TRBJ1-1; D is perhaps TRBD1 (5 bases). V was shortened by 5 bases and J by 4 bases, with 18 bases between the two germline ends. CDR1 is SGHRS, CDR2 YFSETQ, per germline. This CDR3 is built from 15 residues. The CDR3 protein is CASSYLGIQGTEAFF. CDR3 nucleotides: TGCGCCAGCAGTTATTTGGGGATCCAGGGCACTGAAGCTTTCTTT.

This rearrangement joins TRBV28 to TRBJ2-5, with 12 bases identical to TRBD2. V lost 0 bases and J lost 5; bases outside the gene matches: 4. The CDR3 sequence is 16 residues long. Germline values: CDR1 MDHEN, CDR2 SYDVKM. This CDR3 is CASSLWTSGSQETQYF. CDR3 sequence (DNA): TGTGCCAGCAGTTTATGGACTAGCGGGAGCCAGGAGACCCAGTACTTC.

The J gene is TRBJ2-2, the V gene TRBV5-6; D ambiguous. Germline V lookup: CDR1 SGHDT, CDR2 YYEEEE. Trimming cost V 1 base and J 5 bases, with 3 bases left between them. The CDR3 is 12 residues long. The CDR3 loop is CASSLSTGELFF. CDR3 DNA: TGTGCCAGCAGCTTGTCGACCGGGGAGCTGTTTTTT.

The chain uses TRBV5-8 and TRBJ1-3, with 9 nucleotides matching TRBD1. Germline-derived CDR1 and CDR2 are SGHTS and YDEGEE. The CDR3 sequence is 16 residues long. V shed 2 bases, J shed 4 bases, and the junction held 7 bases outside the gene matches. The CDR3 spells CASSFKGTGKGNTIYF. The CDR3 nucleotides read TGTGCCAGCAGCTTTAAAGGGACAGGGAAAGGAAACACCATATATTTT.

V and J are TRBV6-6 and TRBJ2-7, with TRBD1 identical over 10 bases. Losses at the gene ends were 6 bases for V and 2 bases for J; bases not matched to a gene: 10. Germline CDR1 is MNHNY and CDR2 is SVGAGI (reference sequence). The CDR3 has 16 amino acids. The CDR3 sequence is CASSTRVGQGTYEQYF. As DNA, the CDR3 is TGTGCCAGCAGCACCCGGGTGGGACAGGGGACCTACGAGCAGTACTTC.

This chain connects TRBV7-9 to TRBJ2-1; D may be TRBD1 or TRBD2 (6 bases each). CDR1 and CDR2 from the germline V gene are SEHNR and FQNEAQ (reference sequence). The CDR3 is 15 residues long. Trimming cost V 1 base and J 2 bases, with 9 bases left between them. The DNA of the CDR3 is TGTGCCAGCAGCTTAGGGGGGGCAACCTACAATGAGCAGTTCTTC. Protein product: CASSLGGATYNEQFF.

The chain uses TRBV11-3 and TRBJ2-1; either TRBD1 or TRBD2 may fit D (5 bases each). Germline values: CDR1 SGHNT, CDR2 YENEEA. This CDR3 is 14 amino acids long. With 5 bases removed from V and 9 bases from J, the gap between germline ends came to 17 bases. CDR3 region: CASSPGPPGGEQFF. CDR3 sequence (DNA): TGTGCCAGCAGCCCGGGACCGCCAGGCGGTGAGCAGTTCTTC.